This T cell receptor (beta chain) is from a study of T cells in Graves' hyperthyroidism and ophthalmopathy. From RNA transcripts, TCR beta CDR3 regions were amplified. When the TCR CDR3 underwent first-round RT-PCR, the HTBI primer set was used. Using its own MiXCR run on the multiplex PCR reads, TCRdb lists one record per CDR3 protein. This table has 500,000 to 550,000 distinct CDR3 sequences, roughly 21% appearing once. The CDR3 runs to 14 residues. Germline loops: CDR1 LNHDA, CDR2 SQIVND (reference sequence). The ends were cut back, 7 bases at V and 4 bases at J, with 16 bases in the middle. The receptor's source is a man aged 40-55 years with Graves' ophthalmopathy. The chain has TRBV19 and TRBJ1-1; TRBD1 is a possible D gene (5 bases). The sample consisted of blood. The CDR3 loop is CASKLQDGGTEAFF. The CDR3 bases are TGTGCCAGTAAACTACAGGATGGCGGCACTGAAGCTTTCTTT.